Each of the 25 T cell receptor beta chains below was sequenced from the same sample in a study of OX40 agonist ivuxolimab in advanced cancers. Data came from immunoSEQ multiplex PCR; TCRdb stores just in-frame clones and leaves some out. The repertoire holds 50,000 to 70,000 clones, with approximately 90% as singletons. This sample comprised CD4+ or CD8+ T cells sorted from blood, obtained in a trial of the OX40 agonist ivuxolimab. The receptors derive from an adult with an advanced solid tumor such as melanoma, head and neck, liver or kidney cancer.

This clone was recorded a few times. This chain's CDR3 is CASVRDTNTEAFF. CDR3 in DNA: TGTGCCAGCGTACGGGATACGAACACTGAAGCTTTCTTT. V usage is TRBV2 and J usage is TRBJ1-1, with D uncertain. The CDR3 loop spans 13 amino acids. The V and J ends lost 8 bases and 1 base respectively, with 11 bases between them. Germline CDR1 is SNHLY and CDR2 is FYNNEI.

This chain connects TRBV27 to TRBJ2-1; 13 nucleotides agree with TRBD2. J gave up 9 bases and V 7 bases, and 9 bases lay outside the gene matches. Per the germline V gene, CDR1 is MNHEY and CDR2 is SMNVEV (reference sequence). The CDR3 loop spans 15 amino acids. Here the CDR3 reads CASTTRLAGGIEQFF. The CDR3 DNA sequence: TGTGCCAGCACCACCCGACTAGCGGGAGGAATTGAGCAGTTCTTC.

The chain joins TRBV29-1 to TRBJ1-1, with a possible D match to TRBD1 (6 bases). Germline lookup yields CDR1 SQVTM and CDR2 ANQGSEA. This CDR3 has 14 amino acids. Trimming removed 6 bases from V and 6 bases from J, with 20 bases in between. The CDR3 nucleotides read TGCAGCGTAGCCGGGACACAGGGCGGGGCTGAAGCTTTCTTT. Translated: CSVAGTQGGAEAFF.

This chain links TRBV19 with TRBJ2-4, with 8 bases lining up with TRBD1. The CDR3 length is 16 residues. Losses at the gene ends were 5 bases for V and 7 bases for J; bases not matched to a gene: 13. In germline, CDR1 is LNHDA, CDR2 SQIVND (reference sequence). The CDR3 sequence is CASSPPGQGARNIQYF. CDR3 in DNA: TGTGCCAGTAGTCCCCCCGGGCAGGGGGCTAGGAACATTCAGTACTTC.

J is TRBJ2-1 and V is TRBV18; D unclear. CDR3 length equals 16 residues. V lost 0 bases to trimming and J lost 0 bases, with 9 bases between them. Germline V gives CDR1 KGHSH, CDR2 LQKENI. In DNA form, the CDR3 reads TGTGCCAGCTCACCACCGCCCAGACTCTCCTACAATGAGCAGTTCTTC. Amino acid sequence: CASSPPPRLSYNEQFF.

This clone was counted a single time. The chain is built from TRBV5-5 and TRBJ1-5, with D tentatively TRBD1 (6 bases). Trimming pared 2 bases from V and 4 bases from J, leaving 13 bases between. CDR1 is SGHKS, CDR2 YYEKEE, per germline (reference sequence). The CDR3 length is 15 residues. This chain's CDR3 is CASSFFAGENQPQHF. In DNA, the CDR3 is TGTGCCAGCAGCTTTTTCGCAGGGGAAAATCAGCCCCAGCATTTT. Drawing the rest from reference TRBV5-5 and TRBJ1-5, the complete variable domain is DAGVTQSPTHLIKTRGQQVTLRCSPISGHKSVSWYQQVLGQGPQFIFQYYEKEERGRGNFPDRFSARQFPNYSSELNVNALLLGDSALYLCASSFFAGENQPQHFGDGTRLSIL.

This clone was counted a single time. The V call is TRBV7-9, the J call TRBJ1-1; the D is unclear. The CDR3 is 15 residues long. The V end was cut by 1 base, the J end by 6 bases, with 15 bases between. CDR1 is SEHNR, CDR2 FQNEAQ, per germline (reference sequence). CDR3 bases: TGTGCCAGCAGCTTAGGTCATCAGTTAGGGCCTGAAGCTTTCTTT. This gives the protein CASSLGHQLGPEAFF.

This chain uses TRBV6-1 with TRBJ1-5, with 9 bases lining up with TRBD1. V dropped 5 bases and J dropped 5; count of bases not matched to a gene: 7. Germline-derived CDR1 and CDR2 are MNHNS and SASEGT. The CDR3 runs 15 residues. The CDR3 nucleotides are TGTGCCAGCAGTAGCTCCGGGACAGGGTATCAGCCCCAGCATTTT. Its protein is CASSSSGTGYQPQHF.

The chain carries TRBV5-5 and TRBJ1-1; D may be TRBD1 (5 bases). V dropped 4 bases and J dropped 4 bases, with 17 bases sitting between them. Germline-derived CDR1 and CDR2 are SGHKS and YYEKEE (reference sequence). This CDR3 has 15 residues. CDR3 bases: TGTGCCAGCAGCCTAACTTACCCGGGGCGCACTGAAGCTTTCTTT. Residues: CASSLTYPGRTEAFF.

The chain has TRBV12-5 and TRBJ2-7; 12 bases match TRBD2. V dropped 1 base and J dropped 7; count of bases not matched to a gene: 11. Per germline, CDR1 LGHNT and CDR2 FRNRAP. The CDR3 runs 17 residues. The CDR3 DNA reads as TGTGCTAGTGGTTTGGACCTCACTAGCGGGAGGAGACAAGAGCAGTACTTC. It codes for CASGLDLTSGRRQEQYF.

The genes are TRBV7-6 and TRBJ1-5; unclear D gene. V was shortened by 5 bases and J by 4 bases, with 9 bases between the two germline ends. The CDR3 contains 13 residues. From germline, CDR1 is SGHVS and CDR2 FNYEAQ. The CDR3 here is CASSATWNQPQHF. In DNA, the CDR3 is TGTGCCAGCAGCGCGACTTGGAATCAGCCCCAGCATTTT. Based on the CDR3 plus reference TRBV7-6 and TRBJ1-5, the full variable domain is GAGVSQSPRYKVTKRGQDVALRCDPISGHVSLYWYRQALGQGPEFLTYFNYEAQQDKSGLPNDRFSAERPEGSISTLTIQRTEQRDSAMYRCASSATWNQPQHFGDGTRLSIL.

The chain recombines TRBV4-3 with TRBJ2-2; no clear D. CDR1 and CDR2 from the germline V gene are LGHNA and YSLEER. The CDR3 spans 14 residues. V gave up 4 bases and J gave up 6 bases, with 12 bases separating them. The CDR3 protein is CASSRGLEPGELFF. As DNA, the CDR3 is TGCGCCAGCAGCCGCGGATTGGAACCCGGGGAGCTGTTTTTT.

The genes are TRBV15 and TRBJ2-6; D gene uncertain. Germline CDR1 reads LNHNV; CDR2 reads YYDKDF (reference sequence). The germline V and J ends were trimmed by 3 bases and 0 bases, with 9 bases remaining between them. This CDR3 has 16 amino acids. The CDR3 is CATSRDLGSGANVLTF. The CDR3, as DNA: TGTGCCACCAGCAGGGACCTTGGCTCTGGGGCCAACGTCCTGACTTTC.

The CDR3 sequence is CASSQTSGSLNEQFF. The CDR3 coding sequence is TGCGCCAGCAGCCAGACTAGCGGGAGTCTTAATGAGCAGTTCTTC. This chain connects TRBV5-1 to TRBJ2-1; 12 bases match TRBD2. CDR3 size: 15 residues. Looked up from germline, CDR1 is SGHRS and CDR2 is YFSETQ. With 4 bases clipped from V and 7 bases from J, the junction kept 6 bases outside the gene matches.

The count of this clone is one. This chain links TRBV7-8 with TRBJ2-7, with 11 bases matching TRBD2. The CDR3 runs to 15 residues. Germline CDR1 and CDR2: SGHVS and FQNEAQ. The trim removed 5 bases at V and 3 bases at J, leaving 6 bases unmatched. The CDR3 DNA is TGTGCCAGCAGCCACGGACTAGCGGGCCTCTACGAGCAGTACTTC. Protein: CASSHGLAGLYEQYF.

V gene TRBV18 combines with J gene TRBJ1-5; D call uncertain. This CDR3 comprises 15 residues. Trimming removed 2 bases from V and 0 bases from J, with 8 bases in between. Looked up from germline, CDR1 is KGHSH and CDR2 is LQKENI. The CDR3 is CASSPASISNQPQHF. As DNA, the CDR3 is TGTGCCAGCTCACCAGCCAGTATTAGCAATCAGCCCCAGCATTTT.

Turning to this clone: This CDR3 is also generated by other DNA sequences in the sample. The chain employs TRBV6-5 and TRBJ2-1, with D possibly being TRBD2 (6 bases). Germline V gene data show CDR1 as MNHEY and CDR2 as SVGAGI. CDR3 size: 13 residues. V was clipped by 0 bases and J by 7 bases, with 7 bases between them. Here the CDR3 reads CASSYSRENEQFF. CDR3 sequence (DNA): TGTGCCAGCAGTTACTCCCGGGAGAATGAGCAGTTCTTC.

The gene calls are TRBV7-2 and TRBJ2-7; perhaps D is TRBD1 or TRBD2 (6 bases each). The CDR3 loop spans 15 amino acids. Trimming cost V 5 bases and J 2 bases, with 16 bases left between them. Germline loops: CDR1 SGHTA, CDR2 FQGNSA. CDR3 region: CASSLEGGGTYEQYF. The CDR3 DNA reads as TGTGCCAGCAGCCTAGAAGGAGGGGGTACCTACGAGCAGTACTTC. The variable domain in full, with the rest retrieved from reference TRBV7-2 and TRBJ2-7, is GAGVSQSPSNKVTEKGKDVELRCDPISGHTALYWYRQSLGQGLEFLIYFQGNSAPDKSGLPSDRFSAERTGGSVSTLTIQRTQQEDSAVYLCASSLEGGGTYEQYFGPGTRLTVT.

This rearrangement joins TRBV7-9 to TRBJ2-7, with a weak D call TRBD2 (5 bases). The germline V and J ends were trimmed by 4 bases and 6 bases, with 13 bases remaining between them. The CDR3 is 13 residues long. Germline assignment: CDR1 SEHNR and CDR2 FQNEAQ (reference sequence). CDR3 residues: CASSSSRATEQYF. CDR3 sequence (DNA): TGTGCCAGCAGCTCATCGCGGGCCACCGAGCAGTACTTC.

The gene calls are TRBV28 and TRBJ2-7; TRBD2 matches 12 bases. The germline V gene has CDR1 MDHEN and CDR2 SYDVKM. Unmatched junction bases numbered 3, after V lost 6 bases and J lost 0 bases. The CDR3 runs 15 residues. CDR3 sequence: CASSVTSGGSYEQYF. The DNA for the CDR3 is TGTGCCAGCAGCGTGACTAGCGGGGGCTCCTACGAGCAGTACTTC.

This rearrangement joins TRBV11-3 to TRBJ2-5; TRBD2 matches 12 bases. Trimming took 3 bases from V and 4 from J; bases not matched to a gene: 9. The CDR3 runs to 17 residues. Per germline, CDR1 SGHNT and CDR2 YENEEA. The CDR3 DNA reads as TGTGCCAGCAGCTTTGGCAGGACACTAGCGGGGGGAGAGACCCAGTACTTC. Protein sequence: CASSFGRTLAGGETQYF.

The chain recombines TRBV6-1 with TRBJ2-7; TRBD2 agrees at 11 bases. V lost 8 bases, J lost 0 bases, and 6 bases stayed unmatched. Germline V gene lookup returns CDR1 MNHNS and CDR2 SASEGT. The CDR3 totals 15 residues. For the CDR3, the DNA is TGTGCCAGCTGGGGACTAGCGGTGCTCTCCTACGAGCAGTACTTC. Translated, it gives CASWGLAVLSYEQYF.

V and J are TRBV7-9 and TRBJ2-7; TRBD2 might be the D (5 bases). V was cut by 1 base and J by 0 bases, with 7 bases left in between. This CDR3 comprises 14 residues. Germline CDR1 and CDR2: SEHNR and FQNEAQ (reference sequence). Here the CDR3 reads CASSLEGDSYEQYF. CDR3 DNA sequence: TGTGCCAGCAGCTTAGAGGGAGACTCCTACGAGCAGTACTTC. Based on the CDR3 plus reference TRBV7-9 and TRBJ2-7, the full variable domain is DTGVSQNPRHKITKRGQNVTFRCDPISEHNRLYWYRQTLGQGPEFLTYFQNEAQLEKSRLLSDRFSAERPKGSFSTLEIQRTEQGDSAMYLCASSLEGDSYEQYFGPGTRLTVT.

This chain connects TRBV6-6 to TRBJ1-5, with D tentatively TRBD1 (6 bases). The CDR3 length is 15 residues. V was cut by 5 bases and J by 2 bases, with 13 bases left in between. CDR1 is MNHNY, CDR2 SVGAGI, per germline (reference sequence). The CDR3 here is CASSAGGDGNQPQHF. The CDR3 DNA follows: TGTGCCAGCAGTGCGGGGGGCGACGGCAATCAGCCCCAGCATTTT.

J is TRBJ1-2 and V is TRBV30; D not certain. Deletions cut 8 bases from V and 4 bases from J, with 14 bases between. The CDR3 contains 12 residues. Per the germline V gene, CDR1 is GTSNPN and CDR2 is SVGIG (reference sequence). As DNA, the CDR3 is TGTGCCAACAACGAGGGAGGCTATGGCTACACCTTC. This codes for CANNEGGYGYTF. Together with reference TRBV30 and TRBJ1-2, the CDR3 gives the full variable domain: SQTIHQWPATLVQPVGSPLSLECTVEGTSNPNLYWYRQAAGRGLQLLFYSVGIGQISSEVPQNLSASRPQDRQFILSSKKLLLSDSGFYLCANNEGGYGYTFGSGTRLTVV.